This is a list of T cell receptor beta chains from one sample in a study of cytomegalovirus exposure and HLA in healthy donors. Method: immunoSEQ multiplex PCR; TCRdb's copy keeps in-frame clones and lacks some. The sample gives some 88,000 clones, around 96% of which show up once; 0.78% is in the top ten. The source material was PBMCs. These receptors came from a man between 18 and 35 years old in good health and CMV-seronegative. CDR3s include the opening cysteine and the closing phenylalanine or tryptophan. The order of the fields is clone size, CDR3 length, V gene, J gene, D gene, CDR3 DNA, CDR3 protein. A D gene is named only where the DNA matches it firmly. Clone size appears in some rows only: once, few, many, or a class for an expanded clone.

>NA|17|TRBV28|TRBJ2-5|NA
TGTGCCAGCAGTTTTGCCGTGGCAGGGGAGTTCGATGAGACCCAGTACTTC
CASSFAVAGEFDETQYF
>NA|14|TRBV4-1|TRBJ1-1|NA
TGCGCCAGCAGCCAATCTACAGGAAGAACTGAAGCTTTCTTT
CASSQSTGRTEAFF
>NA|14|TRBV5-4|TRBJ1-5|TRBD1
TGTGCCAGCAGCTCGGACAGGGGGACTCAGCCCCAGCATTTT
CASSSDRGTQPQHF
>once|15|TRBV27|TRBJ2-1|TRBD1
TGTGCCAGCAGTTTAACAGGGGGATTTGGCAATGAGCAGTTCTTC
CASSLTGGFGNEQFF
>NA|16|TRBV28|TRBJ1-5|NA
TGTGCCAGCAGTTTACGGGGGATATTTAGCAATCAGCCCCAGCATTTT
CASSLRGIFSNQPQHF
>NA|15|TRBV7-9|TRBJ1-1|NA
TGTGCCAGCAGCTTAGCGGGGGACAAGAACACTGAAGCTTTCTTT
CASSLAGDKNTEAFF
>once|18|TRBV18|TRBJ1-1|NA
TGTGCCAGCTCACCCATAATTATTGGAGGCAAACCTCACCCGGGAGCTTTCTTT
CASSPIIIGGKPHPGAFF
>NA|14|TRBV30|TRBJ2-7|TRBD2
TGTGCCTGGAATACGGGACTAAACTCCTACGAGCAGTACTTC
CAWNTGLNSYEQYF
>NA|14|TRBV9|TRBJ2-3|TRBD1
TGTGCCAGCAGGGCCGGGACAGACACAGATACGCAGTATTTT
CASRAGTDTDTQYF
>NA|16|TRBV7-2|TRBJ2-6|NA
TGTGCCAGCAGCTTGTTTCGGGGATCTGGGGCCAACGTCCTGACTTTC
CASSLFRGSGANVLTF
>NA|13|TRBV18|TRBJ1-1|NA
TGTGCCAGCTCACCCGGTACGAACACTGAAGCTTTCTTT
CASSPGTNTEAFF
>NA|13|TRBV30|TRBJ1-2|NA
TGTGCCTGGAGTGTGGCCGGGGGCTATGGCTACACCTTC
CAWSVAGGYGYTF
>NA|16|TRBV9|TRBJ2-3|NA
TGTGCCAGCAGCGTAGATAGTAGCGCTAGCACAGATACGCAGTATTTT
CASSVDSSASTDTQYF
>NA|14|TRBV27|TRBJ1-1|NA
TGTGCCAGCAGTCTCGAGGACGGAGGGGATGAAGCTTTCTTT
CASSLEDGGDEAFF
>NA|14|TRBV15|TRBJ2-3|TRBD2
TGTGCCACCGTCCGGGGGGGCCTCACAGATACGCAGTATTTT
CATVRGGLTDTQYF
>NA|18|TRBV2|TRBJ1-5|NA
TGTGCCAGCAGCCCCAGCCGTACCGACAGCTATAGCAATCAGCCCCAGCATTTT
CASSPSRTDSYSNQPQHF
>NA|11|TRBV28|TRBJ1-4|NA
TGTGCCAGCGACCGCGGTGAAAAACTGTTTTTT
CASDRGEKLFF
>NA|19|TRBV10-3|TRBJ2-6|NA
TGTGCCATCAGTCCCCTCGAGGGGGTCGCTAGCTCTGGGGCCAACGTCCTGACTTTC
CAISPLEGVASSGANVLTF
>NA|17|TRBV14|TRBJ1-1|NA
TGTGCCAGCAGCCAAGATGGCAGGGGATGGTTGAACACTGAAGCTTTCTTT
CASSQDGRGWLNTEAFF
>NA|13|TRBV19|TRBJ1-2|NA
TGTGCCAGTAGCGAAGCGATTAACTATGGCTACACCTTC
CASSEAINYGYTF
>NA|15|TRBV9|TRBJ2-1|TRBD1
TGTGCCAGCAGCGTAGTACAGGGGGCTCACAATGAGCAGTTCTTC
CASSVVQGAHNEQFF
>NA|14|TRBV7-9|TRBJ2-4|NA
TGTGCCAGCAGCTTAGCCGGGGGCAAAAACATTCAGTACTTC
CASSLAGGKNIQYF
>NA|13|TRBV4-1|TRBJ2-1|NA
TGCGCCAGCAGGCACAGCCCCTCATTGGAGCAGTTCTTC
CASRHSPSLEQFF
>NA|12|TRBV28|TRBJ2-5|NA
TGTGCCAGCAGCCCCGCTAGAGAGACCCAGTACTTC
CASSPARETQYF
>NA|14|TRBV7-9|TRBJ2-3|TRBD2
TGTGCCAGCAGCTCCACGGGACTAGCGAATACGCAGTATTTT
CASSSTGLANTQYF
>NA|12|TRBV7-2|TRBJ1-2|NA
TGTGCCAGCAGCTTAGCTAGGGGTCGCTACACCTTC
CASSLARGRYTF
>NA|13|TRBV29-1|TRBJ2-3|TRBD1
TGCAGCGTTCGTCAGGGGGCAGGGGATACGCAGTATTTT
CSVRQGAGDTQYF
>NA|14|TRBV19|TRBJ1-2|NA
TGTGCCAGTAGTATCACAGAACGGAACTATGGCTACACCTTC
CASSITERNYGYTF
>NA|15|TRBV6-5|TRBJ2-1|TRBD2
TGTGCCAGCAGTTACCTGGGGCGGGAGGGCAATGAGCAGTTCTTC
CASSYLGREGNEQFF
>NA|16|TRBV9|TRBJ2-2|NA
TGTGCCAGCAGCGTAGGGAGATGGCGGGACACCGGGGAGCTGTTTTTT
CASSVGRWRDTGELFF
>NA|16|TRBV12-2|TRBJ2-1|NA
TGTGCAAGTCGCTTACCGTTTAGGGGGCCACACAATGAGCAGTTCTTC
CASRLPFRGPHNEQFF
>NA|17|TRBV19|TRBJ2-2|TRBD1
TGTGCCAGTAACCCGCGGGACAGGGGCCGAGGCACCGGGGAGCTGTTTTTT
CASNPRDRGRGTGELFF
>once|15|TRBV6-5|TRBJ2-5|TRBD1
TGTGCCAGCAGGAGGGCCGGACAGGGGTTAGAGACCCAGTACTTC
CASRRAGQGLETQYF
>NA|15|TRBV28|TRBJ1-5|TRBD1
TGTGCCAGCAGTCCAACAGGGGGCTTTGGTCAGCCCCAGCATTTT
CASSPTGGFGQPQHF
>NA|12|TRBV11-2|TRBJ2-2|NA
TGTGCCAGCAGCTTTCTAAACGGGGAGCTGTTTTTT
CASSFLNGELFF
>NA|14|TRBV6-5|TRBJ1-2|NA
TGTGCCAGCAGTTACTCGCGGAAGAACTATGGCTACACCTTC
CASSYSRKNYGYTF
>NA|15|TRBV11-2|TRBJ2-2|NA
TGTGCCAGCAGCTTAGGGCCTAGCAACACCGGGGAGCTGTTTTTT
CASSLGPSNTGELFF
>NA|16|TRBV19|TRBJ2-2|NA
TGTGCCAGTACCCCGGTACGGGACAAAAACACCGGGGAGCTGTTTTTT
CASTPVRDKNTGELFF
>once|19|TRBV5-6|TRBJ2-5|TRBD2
TGTGCCAGCAGCTTGGCCACTGTTAGGGCTAGCGGGAGTGGGGAGACCCAGTACTTC
CASSLATVRASGSGETQYF
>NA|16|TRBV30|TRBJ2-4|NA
TGTGCCTGGAGCGCCGTTCTAGCCGGCCTCAAAAACATTCAGTACTTC
CAWSAVLAGLKNIQYF
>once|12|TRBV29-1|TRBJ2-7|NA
TGCAGCGTTAGCGTGGTTCCCTACGAGCAGTACTTC
CSVSVVPYEQYF
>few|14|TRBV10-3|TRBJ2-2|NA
TGTGCCATCAGTGATAGCCATTCAACCGGGGAGCTGTTTTTT
CAISDSHSTGELFF
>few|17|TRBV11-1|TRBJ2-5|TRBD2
TGTGCCAGCAGCTCCCCTCGTGGGCGGGAGAGTCAGGAGACCCAGTACTTC
CASSSPRGRESQETQYF
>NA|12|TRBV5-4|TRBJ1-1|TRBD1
TGTGCCAGCGGGACAGGGAACACTGAAGCTTTCTTT
CASGTGNTEAFF
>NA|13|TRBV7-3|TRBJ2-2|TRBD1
TGTGCCAGCAGCTCAGGGGGCCCCGGGGAGCTGTTTTTT
CASSSGGPGELFF